These 5 T cell receptor beta chains originate from one sample sequenced in a study of T cell repertoires in cytomegalovirus infection (dated by TCRdb to about 2019). This sample was sequenced with an Illumina HiSeq 1500. TCRdb reprocessing: public reads trimmed at Q25 with fastp, clones called with MiXCR, in-frame beta chains kept. A single entry per CDR3 protein holds the most common genes and DNA from its merged rows. This sample has some 230,000 distinct CDR3 sequences in its table, and roughly 22% of those were observed once. About 18% of the sample goes to the ten largest clones. Sequenced material: CD8+ T cells from PBMCs. All receptors come from a human donor in good health (CMV status not recorded). Some clones in this sample may be carry-over from other donors' samples.

This clonotype showed up many times. V is TRBV12-3 or TRBV12-4 and J is TRBJ1-5, with 9 bases fitting TRBD1. This CDR3 spans 16 amino acids. V trimming: 6 bases; J trimming: 2 bases; junction bases outside the gene matches: 8. In nucleotides, the CDR3 is TGTGCCAGCAGAGACGACAGGGGGTTTGGCAATCAGCCCCAGCATTTT. Protein: CASRDDRGFGNQPQHF.

In this sample, this clonotype turned up many times. The chain recombines TRBV7-9 with TRBJ1-1; D is uncertain. The CDR3 covers 17 residues. Per germline, CDR1 SEHNR and CDR2 FQNEAQ (reference sequence). V was clipped by 4 bases and J by 4 bases, with 22 bases between them. CDR3 nucleotides: TGTGCCAGCAGCTACCCCCGGACCAACTCCGCGTCCACTGAAGCTTTCTTT. It specifies CASSYPRTNSASTEAFF.

This clonotype has a handful of counts. CDR3 residues: CASSYYENTEAFF. Written as DNA, the CDR3 is TGTGCCAGCAGTTATTACGAGAACACTGAAGCTTTCTTT. The chain uses TRBV6-8 and TRBJ1-1; D call uncertain. There are 13 residues in the CDR3. CDR1 is MNHGY, CDR2 SAAAGT, per germline. V lost 3 bases and J lost 1, with 6 bases in between.

The chain links TRBV7-9 to TRBJ2-7; TRBD1 agrees at 7 bases. The CDR3 loop spans 15 amino acids. V was pared by 5 bases and J by 2 bases, with 9 bases of the junction left unmatched. From germline, CDR1 is SEHNR and CDR2 FQNEAQ (reference sequence). The CDR3 reads CASSMDRMGTYEQYF. As DNA, the CDR3 is TGTGCCAGCAGCATGGACAGGATGGGGACCTACGAGCAGTACTTC. The entire variable domain, with the rest obtained from reference TRBV7-9 and TRBJ2-7, is as follows: DTGVSQNPRHKITKRGQNVTFRCDPISEHNRLYWYRQTLGQGPEFLTYFQNEAQLEKSRLLSDRFSAERPKGSFSTLEIQRTEQGDSAMYLCASSMDRMGTYEQYFGPGTRLTVT.

The rearrangement uses TRBV19 and TRBJ2-3; D is perhaps TRBD1 or TRBD2 (5 bases each). Trimming removed 5 bases from V and 3 bases from J, with 24 bases in between. Per the germline V gene, CDR1 is LNHDA and CDR2 is SQIVND (reference sequence). CDR3 length: 18 amino acids. In DNA form, the CDR3 reads TGTGCCAGTAGTCCGACCCGGGACCTTGGTCTGCGGACAGATACGCAGTATTTT. Translation: CASSPTRDLGLRTDTQYF.